A single sample gave rise to the 17 T cell receptor beta chains below, sequenced in a study of beta chain features in type 1 diabetes. The antigens of these receptors remain unknown. Study outcomes and limitations: Shorter TCRB CDR3s, moderately but significantly so, marked every one of the four CD4+ subsets in Type 1 diabetes patients.

Since all of the isolated RNA was reverse transcribed, expressed TCRB transcripts were what got sequenced. Profiled with immunoSEQ multiplex PCR; TCRdb holds only in-frame clones, not every one. The data contain a few hundred thousand clones, roughly 25% of them seen just once; the ten biggest clones take up roughly 0.011%. Sequences were obtained from naive CD4+ T cells from blood. The source is a woman aged 25-40 years with type 1 diabetes.

V and J are TRBV2 and TRBJ2-7; 9 bases map to TRBD2. The CDR3 has 15 residues. V lost 1 base, J lost 3 bases, and 4 bases stayed unmatched. The germline V gene has CDR1 SNHLY and CDR2 FYNNEI. CDR3 region: CASSEGAGGIYEQYF. The CDR3 nucleotides read TGTGCCAGCAGTGAAGGGGCGGGAGGGATCTACGAGCAGTACTTC.

The chain combines TRBV4-2 with TRBJ2-2; tentatively, D is TRBD2 (5 bases). The CDR3 is 15 residues long. Trimming left V 0 bases short and J 5 bases short, with 10 bases between. Germline V gene data show CDR1 as LGHNA and CDR2 as YNFKEQ. In DNA form, the CDR3 reads TGTGCCAGCAGCCAAGAGTCTAGCAGAACCGGGGAGCTGTTTTTT. It encodes CASSQESSRTGELFF.

This clone was observed a handful of times. The chain has TRBV18 and TRBJ2-1, with TRBD2 matching 8 bases. CDR1 and CDR2 (germline): KGHSH, LQKENI. V dropped 0 bases and J dropped 7; count of bases not matched to a gene: 11. The CDR3 totals 17 residues. CDR3 protein: CASSPPGVGRVGNEQFF. In DNA, the CDR3 is TGTGCCAGCTCACCACCGGGCGTCGGGAGGGTCGGAAATGAGCAGTTCTTC.

This chain joins TRBV29-1 and TRBJ1-4; 7 positions agree with TRBD1. The CDR3 runs 13 residues. V dropped 4 bases and J dropped 5; count of bases not matched to a gene: 4. Germline loops: CDR1 SQVTM, CDR2 ANQGSEA. CDR3 protein: CSVVSRGNEKLFF. The CDR3 coding sequence is TGCAGCGTTGTTTCCAGGGGGAATGAAAAACTGTTTTTT.

V is TRBV27 and J is TRBJ2-1; TRBD2 might be the D (6 bases). Germline V gene sequence: CDR1 MNHEY, CDR2 SMNVEV (reference sequence). Deletions cut 2 bases from V and 10 bases from J, with 9 bases between. CDR3 length: 12 residues. The CDR3 protein is CASSLLGLEQFF. The CDR3 region has the DNA TGTGCCAGCAGTTTACTCGGACTAGAGCAGTTCTTC.

The chain combines TRBV5-4 with TRBJ2-7; possible D gene TRBD2, 6 bases. CDR1 and CDR2 from the germline V gene are SGHNT and YYREEE (reference sequence). V lost 4 bases, J lost 1 base, and 15 bases lay in between. The CDR3 runs 15 residues. The CDR3 here is CASSPIAGSSYEQYF. The DNA for the CDR3 is TGTGCCAGCAGCCCCATCGCGGGATCGTCCTACGAGCAGTACTTC.

The gene calls are TRBV15 and TRBJ1-1; 7 bases are shared with TRBD1. From germline, CDR1 is LNHNV and CDR2 YYDKDF (reference sequence). The CDR3 has 13 residues. With 6 bases clipped from V and 6 bases from J, the junction kept 7 bases outside the gene matches. CDR3 sequence (DNA): TGTGCCACCAGGTTGACAGGGTACGCTGAAGCTTTCTTT. Translating it yields CATRLTGYAEAFF.

The rearrangement uses TRBV30 and TRBJ2-7, with D perhaps TRBD1 (6 bases). The V gene lost 4 bases and the J gene lost 3 bases, with 13 bases spanning the gap. The CDR3 extends over 13 amino acids. CDR1 is GTSNPN and CDR2 is SVGIG in the germline V gene (reference sequence). DNA for the CDR3: TGTGCCTGGACCCTCAGGGGTCTCTACGAGCAGTACTTC. It yields the protein CAWTLRGLYEQYF. The whole variable domain, filled in from reference TRBV30 and TRBJ2-7, reads SQTIHQWPATLVQPVGSPLSLECTVEGTSNPNLYWYRQAAGRGLQLLFYSVGIGQISSEVPQNLSASRPQDRQFILSSKKLLLSDSGFYLCAWTLRGLYEQYFGPGTRLTVT.

The V gene is TRBV7-9, the J gene TRBJ2-7; 8 bases align to TRBD1. Germline CDR1 is SEHNR and CDR2 is FQNEAQ (reference sequence). The CDR3 extends over 13 amino acids. J was trimmed by 7 bases and V by 5 bases; bases with no gene match: 7. The CDR3 sequence is CASSTQRDREQYF. The CDR3, as DNA: TGTGCCAGCAGCACTCAAAGGGACAGGGAGCAGTACTTC. Using reference TRBV7-9 and TRBJ2-7 for the parts outside the CDR3, the full variable domain is DTGVSQNPRHKITKRGQNVTFRCDPISEHNRLYWYRQTLGQGPEFLTYFQNEAQLEKSRLLSDRFSAERPKGSFSTLEIQRTEQGDSAMYLCASSTQRDREQYFGPGTRLTVT.

This clone was observed a few times. Other DNA sequences in the sample encode the same CDR3. The chain joins TRBV18 to TRBJ1-1, with D possibly matching TRBD1 (6 bases). Germline V gives CDR1 KGHSH, CDR2 LQKENI. The V end was cut by 3 bases, the J end by 1 base, with 6 bases between. This CDR3 is built from 13 residues. CDR3 sequence reads: CASSPTGNTEAFF. The CDR3 DNA reads TGTGCCAGCTCACCGACAGGGAACACTGAAGCTTTCTTT.

In its sample, this clone was seen a few times. The chain has TRBV19 and TRBJ1-5; 10 bases match TRBD1. In germline, CDR1 is LNHDA, CDR2 SQIVND (reference sequence). Trimming cost V 6 bases and J 2 bases; bases outside gene matches: 4. CDR3 length: 15 residues. CDR3 residues: CASSDRGLGNQPQHF. The CDR3 nucleotides read TGTGCCAGTAGCGACAGGGGGCTCGGCAATCAGCCCCAGCATTTT.

This clone was detected only a few times. CDR3 DNA: TGCGCCAGCAGCCAAGGCGGGGGGGTGGAGACCCAGTACTTC. This sequence encodes CASSQGGGVETQYF. The chain links TRBV4-1 to TRBJ2-5; 9 bases are a match to TRBD2. The CDR3 contains 14 residues. V dropped 1 base and J dropped 5; count of bases not matched to a gene: 2. The germline V gene has CDR1 MGHRA and CDR2 YSYEKL.

The rearrangement uses TRBV9 and TRBJ2-5; D might be TRBD2 (6 bases). The CDR3 runs to 12 residues. Trimming took 3 bases from V and 4 from J, leaving 7 bases between them. Germline CDR1 and CDR2: SGDLS and YYNGEE. The CDR3 sequence: CASSARGETQYF. The CDR3 region has the DNA TGTGCCAGCAGCGCGCGGGGAGAGACCCAGTACTTC.

This clone was observed a few times. The gene calls are TRBV19 and TRBJ1-2; D not resolved. V was trimmed by 3 bases and J by 4 bases, leaving 12 bases between them. This CDR3 spans 14 amino acids. Germline values: CDR1 LNHDA, CDR2 SQIVND (reference sequence). CDR3 DNA: TGTGCCAGTAGTATTGGCAGCGAAATCTATGGCTACACCTTC. The encoded protein is CASSIGSEIYGYTF.

This clone was counted a few times. Distinct nucleotide sequences in the sample also encode this CDR3. The chain has TRBV5-4 and TRBJ2-5; D remains ambiguous. The germline CDR1 and CDR2 sequences are SGHNT and YYREEE (reference sequence). This CDR3 region has 11 residues. V gave up 3 bases and J gave up 2 bases, with 2 bases separating them. In DNA form, the CDR3 reads TGTGCCAGCAGCTCGCAAGAGACCCAGTACTTC. Amino acids: CASSSQETQYF.

The CDR3 sequence: CAWSIIAKNIQYF. As DNA, the CDR3 is TGTGCCTGGAGTATAATAGCCAAAAACATTCAGTACTTC. This chain joins TRBV30 and TRBJ2-4, with no clear D. The CDR3 runs to 13 residues. The V and J ends lost 2 bases and 0 bases respectively, with 5 bases between them. Per germline, CDR1 GTSNPN and CDR2 SVGIG (reference sequence).

Only a few counts were recorded for this clone. The J gene is TRBJ2-7, the V gene TRBV30, with TRBD1 identical over 8 bases. The germline V gene encodes CDR1 GTSNPN and CDR2 SVGIG (reference sequence). CDR3 length: 11 amino acids. V was clipped by 5 bases and J by 7 bases; unmatched bases: 4. Here the CDR3 reads CAWGQGGEQYF. For the CDR3, the DNA is TGTGCCTGGGGACAGGGCGGAGAGCAGTACTTC.